This T cell receptor (beta chain) was sequenced in a study of blood T cell repertoires in COVID-19. Turning to the study itself: There were acute and convalescent COVID-19 samples, and they came from the United States, Italy and Spain. T cells, B-cell-depleted T cells, or PBMCs supplied cDNA or gDNA.

V was pared by 3 bases and J by 4 bases, with 13 bases between. Germline assignment: CDR1 KGHSH and CDR2 LQKENI. The CDR3 is 15 amino acids. Source study methods: From reference gene primer amplification, estimates of nucleated cell counts were derived. Assay used: immunoSEQ multiplex PCR; TCRdb lists only in-frame clones, some missing. V, J and clone size are those of that table, while D and trimming were read from the DNA. The table lists about 78,000 clones, roughly 88% of them singletons. The TCR sequence derives from a woman aged 45-59 years in a cohort sampled during active COVID-19. The V gene is TRBV18, the J gene TRBJ2-1; tentatively, D is TRBD1 (6 bases). The sequencing sample was made of peripheral blood. CDR3 coding DNA: TGTGCCAGCTCACCCCTGGACAGCGCATACAATGAGCAGTTCTTC. Translating it yields CASSPLDSAYNEQFF.